The clone carrying this T cell receptor (beta chain) was detected ten times or more. The target antigen is unknown. One base away lies a much larger clone, so this may be a sequencing read error. These data are taken from a study of neurological immune-mediated disorders. The study, taken as a whole, reports: HTLV-1-associated myelopathy ranked highest for TCR clonal expansion and multiple sclerosis lowest, beneath healthy controls.

Serving as healthy controls were blood bank volunteers based in Maryland, USA. Unsorted libraries were prepared from 2 million PBMCs held at -80 C. Germline CDR1 is SGHTA and CDR2 is FQGNSA. V lost 5 bases and J lost 4, with 18 bases in between. CDR3 length: 16 amino acids. cDNA synthesis was performed by 5'RACE with 10-nucleotide random UMIs. From the 5' RACE reads, TCRdb called clonotypes with MiXCR, one entry per CDR3 protein. In the table there are tens of thousands of distinct CDR3 sequences, roughly a sixth of which are singletons. The sample taken for sequencing was PBMCs. J is TRBJ1-5 and V is TRBV7-2; D may be TRBD1 (5 bases). This clonotype was obtained from a woman aged 35 to 49 in good health. The CDR3 DNA is TGTGCCAGCAGCCACCATTCGGCGGGGGAGAATCAGCCCCAGCATTTT. As protein: CASSHHSAGENQPQHF.